The entry below describes one T cell receptor beta chain. Its recognized antigen is unknown. Base qualities are not provided; no much larger clone lies one nucleotide away. In the same sample, other DNA sequences code for this CDR3. V is trimmed back by 0 bases and J by 4 bases, and the junction contains 3 bases that no gene match accounts for. The germline V gene yields SGDLS for CDR1 and YYNGEE for CDR2. The CDR3 numbers 16 residues from cysteine through phenylalanine. The CDR3 DNA has 48 bases and is translated from base 1. This specimen comes from a study of cytomegalovirus exposure and HLA in healthy donors (TCRdb year 2017). Notes on the research overall: The 650 to 750 repertoires of the first cohort and the 95 to 150 validation repertoires were produced on the same platform, according to a later analysis. A separate validation cohort of roughly 110 different subjects was used in addition to the roughly 670-subject first cohort. The study combined high-throughput TCR immunosequencing, statistical association of individual TCRs with disease status, and machine learning to predict cytomegalovirus infection status. The study aimed to test whether cataloging public T cell receptors could reveal signatures of past pathogen exposure. The paper as a whole reports these results and caveats: All 110 or so repertoires were used to score co-occurrence in the validation cohort in a later analysis, because that analysis had no HLA typing for the cohort. Cytomegalovirus status was reported to be diagnosed by the classifier with high specificity and sensitivity in both the original and validation cohorts. The authors suggested that the approach could potentially be extended to other disease states and immunological phenotypes. A later analysis found that TCRs clustered in the first cohort also tended to co-occur in the 110 or so validation repertoires, with more than 90% of cluster scores above 0. In vitro tests confirmed that a few of the cytomegalovirus-associated TCR beta chains recognize cytomegalovirus antigens. Most TCR sequences were observed very rarely across donors, whereas some public TCRs were present in many individuals. The study gave a list of more than 150 TCR beta chains associated with cytomegalovirus.

Libraries were constructed by the immunoSEQ multiplex PCR assay. Concerning the study's data processing: A statistical classification framework was built to diagnose cytomegalovirus status from the catalog of TCR beta chain sequences. TCRdb re-hosts the immuneACCESS table, in-frame sequences only. Its copies lack some clones; in the studies checked, an unresolved V gene accounts for under half of them, and the cause for the rest is not known. That table is the source of V, J and clone size, and D and trimming were worked out from the DNA. This sample has under 200,000 clones in its table, and roughly 86% of those were observed once. Together, the top ten hold 4% to 4.5% of the sample. The donors were included in the validation cohort of roughly 120 subjects, a group kept apart from the approximately 700-subject first cohort.

The sequence came from a man younger than 35 in good health and CMV-seropositive. The sequenced material came from PBMCs. The rearrangement joined TRBV9 to TRBJ2-1, and 11 junction bases match TRBD2. The CDR3 region reads CASSVGLAGGYNEQFF. The DNA sequence reads TGTGCCAGCAGCGTAGGTCTAGCGGGAGGATACAATGAGCAGTTCTTC.